This TCR beta chain was profiled in a study of neurological immune-mediated disorders. The V segment lost 4 bases and the J segment 12 bases; nucleotides outside the gene matches: 4. CDR1 and CDR2 (germline): MGHDK, SYGVNS. CDR3 length: 12 residues. TCRdb processed the 5' RACE reads anew with MiXCR; each CDR3 protein has one entry. The profile covers over 35,000 distinct CDR3 sequences, with approximately 4.2% appearing a single time and 2.2% taken by the ten largest. This clonotype was picked up many times. The genes are TRBV25-1 and TRBJ2-1; 9 nucleotides line up with TRBD2. This receptor was taken from a man younger than 40 with multiple sclerosis. The sample comprised PBMCs. The CDR3 loop reads CASSVSGLAQFF. For the CDR3, the DNA is TGTGCCAGCAGTGTTTCGGGACTAGCGCAGTTCTTC.